These 19 T cell receptor beta chains originate from one sample sequenced in a study of blood T cells in healthy people across ages (dated by TCRdb to between 2015 and 2017). The library was generated by 5' RACE. TCRdb records Illumina HiSeq 2500 as the sequencer. A second about 7 to 11 cycle PCR used a sample-barcoded 5' primer and a J-beta primer mix. TCRdb applied fastp at Q25 and MiXCR to the public reads, then kept only in-frame beta chains. Every entry covers one CDR3 protein and lists the most common genes and DNA from its rows. Recorded for this sample are some 1.4 million distinct CDR3 sequences; around 39% of them occurred a single time. 6.5% to 10% of the sample is taken by the ten largest. The sample was blood. All receptors come from a woman between 18 and 29 years old in good health.

This clonotype occurred once. This chain links TRBV20-1 with TRBJ2-5; TRBD2 aligns across 10 bases. Germline CDR1 and CDR2: DFQATT and SNEGSKA (reference sequence). There are 16 residues in the CDR3. J lost 11 bases, V lost 3 bases, and 18 bases had no gene match. The CDR3 is CSARPPAGGLSNEQYF. DNA of the CDR3: TGCAGTGCTAGGCCCCCAGCGGGGGGGCTGAGCAATGAGCAGTACTTC.

The chain links TRBV14 to TRBJ2-2; D unresolved. V gave up 0 bases and J gave up 1 base, with 9 bases separating them. Germline V gene sequence: CDR1 SGHDN, CDR2 FVKESK. The CDR3 extends over 16 amino acids. CDR3 coding DNA: TGTGCCAGCAGCCAAGAGGATTGGTGGAACACCGGGGAGCTGTTTTTT. This sequence encodes CASSQEDWWNTGELFF.

This clonotype was recorded only once. This chain uses TRBV2 with TRBJ1-2; D remains unclear. V dropped 9 bases and J dropped 12 bases, with 14 bases sitting between them. The CDR3 totals 10 residues. Per germline, CDR1 SNHLY and CDR2 FYNNEI. The CDR3 region has the DNA TGTGCCAGGACACAGTATGGTGACACCTTC. Amino acid sequence: CARTQYGDTF. The full variable domain, rest sourced from reference TRBV2 and TRBJ1-2, is EPEVTQTPSHQVTQMGQEVILRCVPISNHLYFYWYRQILGQKVEFLVSFYNNEISEKSEIFDDQFSVERPDGSNFTLKIRSTKLEDSAMYFCARTQYGDTFGSGTRLTVV.

The CDR3 region is CASSPHSRGLQYF. CDR3 DNA sequence: TGTGCCAGCAGCCCTCATTCCAGGGGGCTGCAGTACTTC. The rearrangement uses TRBV3-1 and TRBJ2-4; TRBD1 aligns across 8 bases. V shed 4 bases, J shed 13 bases, and the junction held 9 bases outside the gene matches. The germline V gene has CDR1 LGHDT and CDR2 YNNKEL (reference sequence). The CDR3 is made up of 13 amino acids.

This clonotype was found a few times. The chain links TRBV7-8 to TRBJ2-7; D might be TRBD1 or TRBD2, each matching 5 bases. The CDR3 contains 15 residues. V was pared by 5 bases and J by 5 bases, with 19 bases between. Germline lookup yields CDR1 SGHVS and CDR2 FQNEAQ. CDR3 region: CASSPQRFLGDEQYF. CDR3 DNA sequence: TGTGCCAGCAGCCCCCAGCGGTTTTTGGGGGACGAGCAGTACTTC.

This clonotype was seen many times. The CDR3, as DNA: TGTGCCAGCAGCTTGGGGGGGGCCACAGATACGCAGTATTTT. It yields the protein CASSLGGATDTQYF. The chain couples TRBV7-3 to TRBJ2-3, with TRBD2 as a possible D gene (7 bases). Trimming took off 3 bases at V and 2 bases at J, with 9 bases between the two ends. The germline gives CDR1 SGHTA, CDR2 FQGTGA. This CDR3 has 14 amino acids.

This clonotype occurred a few times. The chain couples TRBV6-2 or TRBV6-3 to TRBJ2-1; maybe TRBD1 (6 bases). Germline V lookup: CDR1 MNHEY, CDR2 SVGEGT. This CDR3 is built from 14 residues. Trimming cost V 5 bases and J 8 bases, with 16 bases left between them. CDR3 nucleotides: TGTGCCAGCAGTGACCGACACCCAGGGGATGAGCAGTTCTTC. Amino acids: CASSDRHPGDEQFF.

CDR3 sequence (DNA): TGTGCCATCAGTCCCAGGGGGATGAACACTGAAGCTTTCTTT. As protein: CAISPRGMNTEAFF. The chain employs TRBV10-3 and TRBJ1-1, with 7 positions matching TRBD1. This CDR3 contains 14 residues. Unmatched junction bases numbered 3, after V lost 5 bases and J lost 0 bases. The germline CDR1 and CDR2 sequences are ENHRY and SYGVKD.

This clonotype was recorded a few times. The rearrangement links TRBV6-1 to TRBJ2-1; 9 bases map to TRBD2. J lost 7 bases, V lost 1 base, and 5 bases had no gene match. This CDR3 spans 15 amino acids. In germline, CDR1 is MNHNS, CDR2 SASEGT. Here the CDR3 reads CASSEGSSGRNEQFF. CDR3 DNA sequence: TGTGCCAGCAGTGAAGGTAGTAGCGGGAGAAATGAGCAGTTCTTC.

The table lists this clonotype with a few counts. The gene calls are TRBV5-1 and TRBJ2-7, with a weak D call TRBD1 (5 bases). The CDR3 has 12 amino acids. The ends were cut back, 2 bases at V and 6 bases at J, with 9 bases in the middle. The germline CDR1 and CDR2 sequences are SGHRS and YFSETQ. As DNA, the CDR3 is TGCGCCAGCAGCTTCGACCAGGGCGAGCAGTACTTC. Translation: CASSFDQGEQYF. Looking up the rest from reference TRBV5-1 and TRBJ2-7 gives the full variable domain: KAGVTQTPRYLIKTRGQQVTLSCSPISGHRSVSWYQQTPGQGLQFLFEYFSETQRNKGNFPGRFSGRQFSNSRSEMNVSTLELGDSALYLCASSFDQGEQYFGPGTRLTVT.

The chain joins TRBV12-3 or TRBV12-4 to TRBJ2-1, with 11 bases lining up with TRBD2. Trimming removed 3 bases from V and 10 bases from J; junction bases left unmatched: 8. The CDR3 consists of 15 residues. The CDR3 bases are TGTGCCAGCAGTTTCGGGACTAGCGGCCCCCGAGAGCAGTTCTTC. Translating gives CASSFGTSGPREQFF.

This chain connects TRBV12-5 to TRBJ2-1; 16 bases match TRBD2. Unmatched junction bases numbered 13, after V lost 0 bases and J lost 2 bases. The V gene's germline CDR1 is LGHNT and CDR2 FRNRAP. CDR3 size: 22 residues. CDR3 coding DNA: TGTGCTAGTGGTTTGGTAATTTCGGGACTAGCGGGAGGGGGATTCGCCTACAATGAGCAGTTCTTC. As protein: CASGLVISGLAGGGFAYNEQFF.

This clonotype came up many times. The chain joins TRBV20-1 to TRBJ2-7; D is undetermined. The CDR3 extends over 11 amino acids. Germline V gene sequence: CDR1 DFQATT, CDR2 SNEGSKA (reference sequence). V was trimmed by 6 bases and J by 4 bases, leaving 10 bases between them. CDR3 in amino acids: CSAPFGYEQYF. The CDR3 DNA is TGCAGTGCCCCATTCGGGTACGAGCAGTACTTC.

This clonotype has a handful of counts. The chain carries TRBV12-3 or TRBV12-4 and TRBJ2-3; a possible D gene is TRBD2 (7 bases). CDR3 length: 15 residues. Trimming took off 6 bases at V and 6 bases at J, with 19 bases between the two ends. CDR3 residues: CASSPIGGGGDTQYF. CDR3 bases: TGTGCCAGCAGCCCTATAGGGGGGGGCGGGGATACGCAGTATTTT.

The CDR3 bases are TGTGCCAGCAGTTTAGCGAAAACAGGGAACTATGGCTACACCTTC. Its protein is CASSLAKTGNYGYTF. The chain links TRBV27 to TRBJ1-2, with D tentatively TRBD1 (6 bases). This CDR3 is 15 amino acids long. V shed 2 bases and J shed 2 bases, with 12 bases lying between them. Germline V gene data show CDR1 as MNHEY and CDR2 as SMNVEV (reference sequence).

The chain is built from TRBV10-2 and TRBJ2-7; D not resolved. Trimming removed 6 bases at V and 0 bases at J, with 15 bases between. The CDR3 sequence is 15 residues long. The germline V gene has CDR1 WSHSY and CDR2 SAAADI. The CDR3 nucleotides are TGCGCCAGCAGGAACTACTATGGAAGCTCCTACGAGCAGTACTTC. Translated, it gives CASRNYYGSSYEQYF.

V is TRBV12-3 or TRBV12-4 and J is TRBJ1-5, with 9 bases matching TRBD1. There are 15 residues in the CDR3. V gave up 6 bases and J gave up 0 bases; unmatched junction bases: 3. CDR3 residues: CASRMTGGSNQPQHF. The CDR3 DNA reads TGTGCCAGCAGAATGACAGGGGGTAGCAATCAGCCCCAGCATTTT.

The chain employs TRBV12-3 or TRBV12-4 and TRBJ1-2, with D possibly TRBD1 on 5 matching bases. The V end was cut by 7 bases, the J end by 4 bases, with 16 bases between. There are 14 residues in the CDR3. In nucleotides, the CDR3 is TGTGCCAGCACACTACAAGGGACCGCCTATGGCTACACCTTC. Encoded protein: CASTLQGTAYGYTF.

This clonotype was picked up a small number of times. The V call is TRBV21-1, the J call TRBJ1-1. TRBV21-1 is tagged as a pseudogene. This CDR3 spans 12 amino acids. This CDR3 is CASSTRKDGAFF. DNA of the CDR3: TGTGCCAGCAGCACTCGGAAAGATGGAGCTTTCTTT.